This TCR beta chain was observed in a study of T cell responses to AZD1222 COVID-19 vaccine. Study conclusions and caveats: Reports say nearly half of spike-specific TCRs go after unmutated variant regions. Regions 160-218 and 743-854 dominated among vaccine-associated CD4 TCRs spanning spike.

This clone has just one count. Its matching antigen is unknown. Between the trimmed V and J ends, which lost 4 bases and 0 bases, there was a span of 20 bases. The length of the CDR3 is 19 residues. The germline V gene has CDR1 SGDLS and CDR2 YYNGEE. Measured with immunoSEQ multiplex PCR; TCRdb has only the in-frame clones, and not every one. Of tens of thousands of clones in the sample, 80% to 90% were seen once. Pooled in the analysis were second doses at about 4 or about 12 weeks. The source was peripheral blood, collected 28 days after the second AZD1222 dose. This receptor was obtained from an adult who received the AZD1222 COVID-19 vaccine. This chain joins TRBV9 and TRBJ2-6; D remains unclear. The CDR3 loop reads CASSTRVNSGLSGANVLTF. CDR3 coding DNA: TGTGCCAGCAGCACCCGAGTTAATTCAGGCCTCTCTGGGGCCAACGTCCTGACTTTC.